The 32 T cell receptor beta chains below all came from one sample that was sequenced in a study of beta chain features in type 1 diabetes. Study-level results: The study found moderately but significantly shorter TCRB CDR3s in all four CD4+ subsets of Type 1 diabetes patients.

Reverse transcription of all isolated RNA meant that expressed TCRB transcripts were sequenced. This table comes from immunoSEQ multiplex PCR, and its TCRdb copy is limited to in-frame clones, with some not included. The repertoire holds 160,000 or so clones, with approximately 9.1% as singletons. No antigen is known for these receptors. The sample consisted of central memory CD4+ T cells from blood. All receptors derive from a young woman with type 1 diabetes.

The rearrangement uses TRBV7-6 and TRBJ2-7; 7 nucleotides agree with TRBD1. V was pared by 5 bases and J by 7 bases, with 11 bases of the junction left unmatched. This CDR3 has 14 amino acids. Germline CDR1 reads SGHVS; CDR2 reads FNYEAQ. This CDR3 reads CASSADRVVGEQYF. The CDR3 DNA is TGTGCCAGCAGCGCCGACAGGGTAGTGGGGGAGCAGTACTTC. Drawing the rest from reference TRBV7-6 and TRBJ2-7, the complete variable domain is GAGVSQSPRYKVTKRGQDVALRCDPISGHVSLYWYRQALGQGPEFLTYFNYEAQQDKSGLPNDRFSAERPEGSISTLTIQRTEQRDSAMYRCASSADRVVGEQYFGPGTRLTVT.

This clone was found a few times. This sequence joins TRBV5-1 and TRBJ2-3; 12 bases agree with TRBD2. This CDR3 spans 17 amino acids. V trimming: 4 bases; J trimming: 4 bases; junction bases outside the gene matches: 10. Germline values: CDR1 SGHRS, CDR2 YFSETQ. The CDR3 DNA follows: TGCGCCAGCAGCCCGGGACTAGCGGGCCCTAGGTCAGATACGCAGTATTTT. This translates into CASSPGLAGPRSDTQYF. The full variable domain, its missing parts supplied by reference TRBV5-1 and TRBJ2-3, is KAGVTQTPRYLIKTRGQQVTLSCSPISGHRSVSWYQQTPGQGLQFLFEYFSETQRNKGNFPGRFSGRQFSNSRSEMNVSTLELGDSALYLCASSPGLAGPRSDTQYFGPGTRLTVL.

The V and J genes are TRBV15 and TRBJ1-1; D is uncertain. CDR1 LNHNV and CDR2 YYDKDF come from the germline V gene (reference sequence). CDR3 length: 15 residues. V lost 7 bases, J lost 3 bases, and 18 bases lay in between. CDR3: CATIPAPSGDTEAFF. The CDR3 DNA reads TGTGCCACCATCCCGGCCCCCTCCGGGGACACTGAAGCTTTCTTT.

The V and J genes are TRBV14 and TRBJ1-4, with a tentative D call TRBD1 (6 bases). V was cut by 5 bases and J by 10 bases, with 20 bases left in between. The CDR3 spans 15 residues. Germline V gene data show CDR1 as SGHDN and CDR2 as FVKESK. The CDR3 is CASSVRGSPGGKLFF. The CDR3 region has the DNA TGTGCCAGCAGCGTCAGGGGTTCCCCCGGAGGAAAACTGTTTTTT.

This clone was counted at least ten times. The chain couples TRBV19 to TRBJ2-1; D gene unclear. V was pared by 2 bases and J by 8 bases, with 10 bases between. Germline assignment: CDR1 LNHDA and CDR2 SQIVND (reference sequence). The CDR3 extends over 13 amino acids. In nucleotides, the CDR3 is TGTGCCAGTAGTATATGGGTGGGCGATGAGCAGTTCTTC. It translates to CASSIWVGDEQFF. The whole variable domain, remainder taken from reference TRBV19 and TRBJ2-1, is DGGITQSPKYLFRKEGQNVTLSCEQNLNHDAMYWYRQDPGQGLRLIYYSQIVNDFQKGDIAEGYSVSREKKESFPLTVTSAQKNPTAFYLCASSIWVGDEQFFGPGTRLTVL.

This chain connects TRBV2 to TRBJ2-6; D remains ambiguous. The V gene lost 6 bases and the J gene lost 0 bases, with 12 bases spanning the gap. The V gene's germline CDR1 is SNHLY and CDR2 FYNNEI. The CDR3 extends over 16 amino acids. CDR3 sequence (DNA): TGTGCCAGCAGGCCAATACTTGTCTCTGGGGCCAACGTCCTGACTTTC. The encoded protein is CASRPILVSGANVLTF.

The rearrangement uses TRBV15 and TRBJ1-2; D is unresolved. The CDR3 has 13 residues. Trimming shortened V by 0 bases and J by 13 bases, and 15 bases separated the two germline ends. Looked up from germline, CDR1 is LNHNV and CDR2 is YYDKDF (reference sequence). CDR3 in amino acids: CATSRDGRDVGTF. The CDR3 DNA reads as TGTGCCACCAGCAGAGATGGGAGGGATGTAGGCACCTTC.

The chain has TRBV7-2 and TRBJ2-5; unclear D gene. The CDR3 has 15 residues. From germline, CDR1 is SGHTA and CDR2 FQGNSA. Trimming stripped 1 base from V and 5 bases from J, with 14 bases between. The CDR3 sequence: CASSLGYLLVETQYF. In nucleotides, the CDR3 is TGTGCCAGCAGCTTAGGCTACCTCCTGGTCGAGACCCAGTACTTC.

This clone was observed a handful of times. The V gene is TRBV5-1, the J gene TRBJ2-7; 12 bases match TRBD2. CDR3 length equals 16 residues. Losses at the gene ends were 3 bases for V and 3 bases for J; bases not matched to a gene: 7. The germline V gene encodes CDR1 SGHRS and CDR2 YFSETQ. For the CDR3, the DNA is TGCGCCAGCAGCTCCCCGACTAGCGGGAGACGCTACGAGCAGTACTTC. Its translation is CASSSPTSGRRYEQYF.

This clone was counted only a few times. The chain carries TRBV29-1 and TRBJ1-3; the match to TRBD1 covers 9 bases. Germline CDR1 and CDR2: SQVTM and ANQGSEA. Trimming took 4 bases from V and 0 from J; bases not matched to a gene: 4. CDR3 size: 15 residues. The DNA of the CDR3 is TGCAGCGTTGGGACAGGGGCAAGCTCTGGAAACACCATATATTTT. It is translated as CSVGTGASSGNTIYF.

The sample holds a few counts of this clone. This chain joins TRBV18 and TRBJ1-1, with D hard to call. Germline V gene sequence: CDR1 KGHSH, CDR2 LQKENI. The V gene lost 3 bases and the J gene lost 0 bases, with 5 bases spanning the gap. The CDR3 spans 13 residues. The CDR3 nucleotides are TGTGCCAGCTCACCTGCGGTGAACACTGAAGCTTTCTTT. This translates into CASSPAVNTEAFF. Full variable domain (outside the CDR3, taken from reference TRBV18 and TRBJ1-1): NAGVMQNPRHLVRRRGQEARLRCSPMKGHSHVYWYRQLPEEGLKFMVYLQKENIIDESGMPKERFSAEFPKEGPSILRIQQVVRGDSAAYFCASSPAVNTEAFFGQGTRLTVV.

The rearrangement links TRBV9 to TRBJ1-5; D is undetermined. The CDR3 consists of 11 residues. Trimming took 4 bases from V and 5 from J, leaving 4 bases between them. Looked up from germline, CDR1 is SGDLS and CDR2 is YYNGEE. CDR3 sequence reads: CASSSYQPQHF. The CDR3 DNA reads as TGTGCCAGCAGCTCATATCAGCCCCAGCATTTT.

This clone was seen a few times. This sequence joins TRBV7-2 and TRBJ2-7, with 8 nucleotides matching TRBD1. The germline V gene has CDR1 SGHTA and CDR2 FQGNSA. With V trimmed by 3 bases and J by 9 bases, 16 bases remained unmatched. The CDR3 sequence is 16 residues long. The CDR3 coding sequence is TGTGCCAGCAGCTTTTCGGCCGGCACGGGACAGGACGGGCAGTACTTC. Translation gives CASSFSAGTGQDGQYF.

The chain joins TRBV29-1 to TRBJ1-2; TRBD1 might be the D (5 bases). With 6 bases removed from V and 4 bases from J, the gap between germline ends came to 12 bases. The CDR3 is made up of 12 amino acids. CDR1 is SQVTM and CDR2 is ANQGSEA in the germline V gene. The CDR3, as DNA: TGCAGCGTGGGGGAGGGCGGCTATGGCTACACCTTC. Amino acid sequence: CSVGEGGYGYTF.

The chain recombines TRBV6-5 with TRBJ2-1; the D is unclear. This CDR3 contains 12 residues. The V gene's germline CDR1 is MNHEY and CDR2 SVGAGI. The V gene lost 8 bases and the J gene lost 2 bases, with 7 bases spanning the gap. CDR3 in amino acids: CASGPAYNEQFF. The CDR3 DNA sequence: TGTGCCAGCGGGCCAGCCTACAATGAGCAGTTCTTC.

This chain uses TRBV30 with TRBJ2-3, with D possibly matching TRBD2 (6 bases). CDR1 is GTSNPN and CDR2 is SVGIG in the germline V gene (reference sequence). This CDR3 is 13 amino acids long. Trimming took 5 bases from V and 4 from J, leaving 13 bases between them. The DNA of the CDR3 is TGTGCCTGGTACAGTAGGAGGGCAGATACGCAGTATTTT. This sequence encodes CAWYSRRADTQYF.

The V and J genes are TRBV7-9 and TRBJ2-7; D gene uncertain. CDR3 length: 12 residues. Trimming stripped 1 base from V and 11 bases from J, with 12 bases between. Germline V gives CDR1 SEHNR, CDR2 FQNEAQ (reference sequence). CDR3 bases: TGTGCCAGCAGCTTAGAGACCTCCCGGGAGTACTTC. Translating it yields CASSLETSREYF.

This clone has only a few counts. V is TRBV10-3 and J is TRBJ2-6; unclear D gene. Trimming took off 0 bases at V and 0 bases at J, with 6 bases between the two ends. Germline V lookup: CDR1 ENHRY, CDR2 SYGVKD. The CDR3 is 16 amino acids. CDR3 in amino acids: CAISESQNSGANVLTF. DNA of the CDR3: TGTGCCATCAGTGAGTCGCAGAACTCTGGGGCCAACGTCCTGACTTTC.

The chain couples TRBV7-8 to TRBJ2-2; TRBD2 might be the D (6 bases). Germline lookup yields CDR1 SGHVS and CDR2 FQNEAQ. The CDR3 is 16 amino acids. Trimming took 4 bases from V and 1 from J, leaving 13 bases between them. The CDR3 here is CASSWTGTRNTGELFF. The DNA for the CDR3 is TGTGCCAGCAGCTGGACCGGGACTCGGAACACCGGGGAGCTGTTTTTT. The variable domain in full, completed from reference TRBV7-8 and TRBJ2-2, reads GAGVSQSPRYKVAKRGQDVALRCDPISGHVSLFWYQQALGQGPEFLTYFQNEAQLDKSGLPSDRFFAERPEGSVSTLKIQRTQQEDSAVYLCASSWTGTRNTGELFFGEGSRLTVL.

The chain employs TRBV28 and TRBJ2-7, with 7 bases matching TRBD1. The germline CDR1 and CDR2 sequences are MDHEN and SYDVKM. The V and J ends lost 8 bases and 3 bases, in that order; junction bases with no gene match: 13. The CDR3 runs to 15 residues. Here the CDR3 reads CASQQAGTVDYEQYF. The CDR3 coding sequence is TGTGCCAGCCAACAAGCCGGGACAGTGGACTACGAGCAGTACTTC.

The chain links TRBV5-4 to TRBJ2-1, with 9 positions matching TRBD2. Germline CDR1 and CDR2: SGHNT and YYREEE (reference sequence). The CDR3 has 15 amino acids. After removal of 0 bases from V and 9 bases from J, the junction contained 7 bases not matched to a gene. CDR3 nucleotide sequence: TGTGCCAGCAGCTTGGTGCGGGAGGGCCTGTCTGAGCAGTTCTTC. Its translation: CASSLVREGLSEQFF.

V and J are TRBV5-1 and TRBJ2-2; D perhaps matches TRBD2 (6 bases). This CDR3 spans 17 amino acids. Trimming pared 0 bases from V and 2 bases from J, leaving 14 bases between. Germline CDR1 SGHRS, CDR2 YFSETQ. The CDR3 sequence is CASSLAPLGGNTGELFF. The CDR3 DNA follows: TGCGCCAGCAGCTTGGCCCCATTGGGAGGAAACACCGGGGAGCTGTTTTTT.

The V gene is TRBV27, the J gene TRBJ1-1; D is perhaps TRBD1 (6 bases). V was shortened by 3 bases and J by 6 bases, with 11 bases between the two germline ends. CDR3 length equals 13 residues. The germline gives CDR1 MNHEY, CDR2 SMNVEV (reference sequence). The CDR3 sequence: CASSLEGGSEAFF. CDR3 nucleotides: TGTGCCAGCAGTTTGGAGGGGGGGTCTGAAGCTTTCTTT.

This clone was counted only a few times. In the same sample, other DNA sequences code for this CDR3. The genes are TRBV28 and TRBJ2-7; 7 positions agree with TRBD2. CDR3 length: 14 amino acids. V lost 6 bases to trimming and J lost 0 bases; unmatched junction nucleotides: 5. CDR1 is MDHEN, CDR2 SYDVKM, per germline. The CDR3 reads CASRFSGFSYEQYF. CDR3 nucleotides: TGTGCCAGCAGGTTTAGCGGGTTCTCCTACGAGCAGTACTTC.

The V call is TRBV20-1, the J call TRBJ2-1; D ambiguous. Trimming stripped 1 base from V and 5 bases from J, with 3 bases between. The V gene's germline CDR1 is DFQATT and CDR2 SNEGSKA (reference sequence). This CDR3 has 11 amino acids. CDR3: CSARANNEQFF. In DNA form, the CDR3 reads TGCAGTGCTAGAGCTAACAATGAGCAGTTCTTC.

This clone was detected a few times. The rearrangement joins TRBV28 to TRBJ1-4; possibly TRBD1 for D (5 bases). The V gene's germline CDR1 is MDHEN and CDR2 SYDVKM. Trimming shortened V by 5 bases and J by 7 bases, and 17 bases separated the two germline ends. The CDR3 is 15 amino acids. CDR3 in amino acids: CASSTSGFRTEKLFF. DNA of the CDR3: TGTGCCAGCAGTACCTCAGGGTTCCGAACTGAAAAACTGTTTTTT.

There are many counts of this clone. The V call is TRBV11-2, the J call TRBJ2-7; D is uncertain. Deletions cut 4 bases from V and 2 bases from J, with 18 bases between. The germline V gene encodes CDR1 SGHAT and CDR2 FQNNGV. The CDR3 totals 16 residues. CDR3 nucleotide sequence: TGTGCCAGCAGCTCGAATGGAGATTTATTCGCCTACGAGCAGTACTTC. Protein: CASSSNGDLFAYEQYF.

There are a few counts of this clone. The genes are TRBV23-1 and TRBJ2-2; 13 bases are a match to TRBD2. TRBV23-1 is labeled an ORF, and its function is uncertain. This CDR3 is built from 17 residues. Losses at the gene ends were 3 bases for V and 7 bases for J; bases not matched to a gene: 8. The CDR3 DNA is TGCGCCAGCAGTCACCGAGGACTAGCGGGAGTGAGCGGGGAGCTGTTTTTT. This gives the protein CASSHRGLAGVSGELFF.

This clone has more than one count but fewer than ten. The genes are TRBV5-4 and TRBJ2-1; D may be TRBD2 (5 bases). CDR1 is SGHNT and CDR2 is YYREEE in the germline V gene (reference sequence). V lost 7 bases and J 0 bases, leaving 11 bases between the germline ends. This CDR3 is 14 amino acids long. Here the CDR3 DNA reads TGTGCCAGCCGGCACGGGGACTCCTACAATGAGCAGTTCTTC. Translating it yields CASRHGDSYNEQFF.

V and J are TRBV7-9 and TRBJ1-2; possible D gene TRBD1, 5 bases. This CDR3 is 13 amino acids long. Germline loops: CDR1 SEHNR, CDR2 FQNEAQ (reference sequence). V lost 5 bases and J 4 bases, leaving 11 bases between the germline ends. CDR3 region: CASSGVTAYGYTF. The CDR3 DNA sequence: TGTGCCAGCAGCGGGGTGACAGCCTATGGCTACACCTTC.

V and J are TRBV27 and TRBJ1-2; 7 nucleotides agree with TRBD1. Trimming removed 5 bases from V and 3 bases from J; junction bases left unmatched: 9. The CDR3 runs 15 residues. CDR1 and CDR2 (germline): MNHEY, SMNVEV (reference sequence). This CDR3 reads CASSKMTGNDYGYTF. The CDR3 coding sequence is TGTGCCAGCAGTAAAATGACAGGGAACGACTATGGCTACACCTTC.

This clone has a handful of counts. This rearrangement joins TRBV5-1 to TRBJ2-7; tentatively, D is TRBD1 (6 bases). CDR1 and CDR2 (germline): SGHRS, YFSETQ. V gave up 4 bases and J gave up 0 bases, with 14 bases separating them. CDR3 length: 15 amino acids. CDR3 bases: TGCGCCAGCAGCACTGGACAGTGGAGCTCCTACGAGCAGTACTTC. Encoded protein: CASSTGQWSSYEQYF.